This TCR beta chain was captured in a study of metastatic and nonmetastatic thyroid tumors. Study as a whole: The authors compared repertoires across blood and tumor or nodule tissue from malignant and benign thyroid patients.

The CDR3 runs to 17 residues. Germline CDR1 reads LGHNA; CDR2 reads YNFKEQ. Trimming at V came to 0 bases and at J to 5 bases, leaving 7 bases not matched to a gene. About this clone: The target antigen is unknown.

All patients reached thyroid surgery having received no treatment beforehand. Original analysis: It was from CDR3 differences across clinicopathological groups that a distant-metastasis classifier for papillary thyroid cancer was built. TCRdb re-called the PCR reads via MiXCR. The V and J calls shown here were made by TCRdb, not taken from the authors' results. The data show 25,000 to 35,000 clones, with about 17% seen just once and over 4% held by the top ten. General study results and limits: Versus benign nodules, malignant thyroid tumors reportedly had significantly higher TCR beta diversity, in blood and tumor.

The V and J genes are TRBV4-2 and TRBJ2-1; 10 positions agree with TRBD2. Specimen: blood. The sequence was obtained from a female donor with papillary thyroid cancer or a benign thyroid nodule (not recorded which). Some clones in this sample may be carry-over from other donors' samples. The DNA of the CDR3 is TGTGCCAGCAGCCAAGAGGGTAGCGGGGGGACCGACAATGAGCAGTTCTTC. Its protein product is CASSQEGSGGTDNEQFF.